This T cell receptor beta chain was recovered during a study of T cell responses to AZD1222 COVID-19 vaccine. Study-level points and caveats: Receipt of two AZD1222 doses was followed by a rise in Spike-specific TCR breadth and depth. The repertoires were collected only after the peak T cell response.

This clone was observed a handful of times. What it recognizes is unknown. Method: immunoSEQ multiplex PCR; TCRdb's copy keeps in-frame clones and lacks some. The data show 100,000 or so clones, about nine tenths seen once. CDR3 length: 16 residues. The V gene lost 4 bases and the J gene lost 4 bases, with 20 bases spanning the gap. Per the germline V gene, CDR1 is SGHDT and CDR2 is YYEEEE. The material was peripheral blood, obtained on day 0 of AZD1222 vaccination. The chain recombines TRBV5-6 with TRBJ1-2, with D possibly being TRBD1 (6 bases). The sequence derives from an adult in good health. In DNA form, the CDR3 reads TGTGCCAGCAGCGAAAGGGGGAGGGGGACAAGCTATGGCTACACCTTC. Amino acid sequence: CASSERGRGTSYGYTF.